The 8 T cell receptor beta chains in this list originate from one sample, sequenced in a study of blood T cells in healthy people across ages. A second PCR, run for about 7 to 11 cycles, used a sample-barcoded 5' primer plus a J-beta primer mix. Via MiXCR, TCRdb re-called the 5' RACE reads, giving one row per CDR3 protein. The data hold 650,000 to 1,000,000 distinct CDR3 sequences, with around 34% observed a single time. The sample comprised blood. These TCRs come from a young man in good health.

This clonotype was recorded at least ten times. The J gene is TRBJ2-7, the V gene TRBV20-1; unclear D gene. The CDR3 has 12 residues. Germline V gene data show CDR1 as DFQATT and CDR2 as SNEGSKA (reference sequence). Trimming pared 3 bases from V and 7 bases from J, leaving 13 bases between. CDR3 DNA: TGCAGTGCTAGTCCAATGGGGTTTGAGCAGTACTTC. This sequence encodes CSASPMGFEQYF.

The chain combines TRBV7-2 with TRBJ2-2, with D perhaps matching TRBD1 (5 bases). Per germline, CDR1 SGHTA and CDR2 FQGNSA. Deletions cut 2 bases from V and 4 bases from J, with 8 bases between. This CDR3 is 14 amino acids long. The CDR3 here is CASSLSQGTGELFF. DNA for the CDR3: TGTGCCAGCAGCTTAAGTCAGGGCACCGGGGAGCTGTTTTTT. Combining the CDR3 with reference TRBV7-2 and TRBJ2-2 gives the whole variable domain GAGVSQSPSNKVTEKGKDVELRCDPISGHTALYWYRQSLGQGLEFLIYFQGNSAPDKSGLPSDRFSAERTGGSVSTLTIQRTQQEDSAVYLCASSLSQGTGELFFGEGSRLTVL.

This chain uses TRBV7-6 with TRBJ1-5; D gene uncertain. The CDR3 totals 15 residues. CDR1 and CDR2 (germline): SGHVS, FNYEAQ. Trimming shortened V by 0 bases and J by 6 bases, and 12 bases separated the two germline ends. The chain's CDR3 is CASSLAPGNGQPQHF. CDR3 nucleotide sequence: TGTGCCAGCAGCTTAGCCCCAGGCAACGGTCAGCCCCAGCATTTT.

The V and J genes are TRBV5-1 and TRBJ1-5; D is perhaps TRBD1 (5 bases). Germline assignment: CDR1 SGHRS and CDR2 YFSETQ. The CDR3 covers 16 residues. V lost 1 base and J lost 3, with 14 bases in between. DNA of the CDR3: TGCGCCAGCAGCTTGAAAGGAGGGGATGCCAATCAGCCCCAGCATTTT. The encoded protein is CASSLKGGDANQPQHF.

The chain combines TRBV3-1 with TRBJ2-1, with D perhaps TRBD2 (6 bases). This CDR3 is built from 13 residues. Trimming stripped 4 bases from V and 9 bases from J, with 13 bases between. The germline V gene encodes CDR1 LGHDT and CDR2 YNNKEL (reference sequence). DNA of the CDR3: TGTGCCAGCAGCCCGCGACTAGAGGGTGAGCAGTTCTTC. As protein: CASSPRLEGEQFF.

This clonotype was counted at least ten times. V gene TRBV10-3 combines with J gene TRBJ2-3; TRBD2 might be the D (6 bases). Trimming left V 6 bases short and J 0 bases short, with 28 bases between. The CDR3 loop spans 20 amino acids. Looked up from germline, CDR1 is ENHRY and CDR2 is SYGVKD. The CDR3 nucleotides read TGTGCCATCAGAGAACCCTTAATCCCGACGGGACTCATGAGCACAGATACGCAGTATTTT. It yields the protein CAIREPLIPTGLMSTDTQYF.

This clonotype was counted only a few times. The DNA of the CDR3 is TGCGCCAGCAGCCTGAATGCCGGGGACCAAGAGACCCAGTACTTC. The encoded protein is CASSLNAGDQETQYF. The chain joins TRBV5-1 to TRBJ2-5; maybe TRBD2 (5 bases). The germline V and J ends were trimmed by 4 bases and 0 bases, with 13 bases remaining between them. The CDR3 extends over 15 amino acids. Germline loops: CDR1 SGHRS, CDR2 YFSETQ. Full variable domain (outside the CDR3, taken from reference TRBV5-1 and TRBJ2-5): KAGVTQTPRYLIKTRGQQVTLSCSPISGHRSVSWYQQTPGQGLQFLFEYFSETQRNKGNFPGRFSGRQFSNSRSEMNVSTLELGDSALYLCASSLNAGDQETQYFGPGTRLLVL.

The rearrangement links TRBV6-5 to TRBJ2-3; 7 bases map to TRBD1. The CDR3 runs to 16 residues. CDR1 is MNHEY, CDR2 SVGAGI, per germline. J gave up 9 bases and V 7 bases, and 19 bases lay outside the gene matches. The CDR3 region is CASTTDRDRKSHTQYF. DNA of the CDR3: TGTGCCAGCACGACCGACCGGGACAGAAAATCCCACACGCAGTATTTT.